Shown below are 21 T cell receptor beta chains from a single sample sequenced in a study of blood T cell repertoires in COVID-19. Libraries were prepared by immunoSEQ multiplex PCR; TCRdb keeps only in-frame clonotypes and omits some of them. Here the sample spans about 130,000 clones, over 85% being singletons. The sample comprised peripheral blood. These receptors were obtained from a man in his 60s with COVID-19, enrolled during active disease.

Here the CDR3 reads CASSYERVGGNEQFF. The CDR3 DNA reads as TGTGCCAGCAGCTACGAGCGGGTTGGAGGGAATGAGCAGTTCTTC. V gene TRBV7-2 combines with J gene TRBJ2-1, with a weak D call TRBD2 (6 bases). Germline CDR1 is SGHTA and CDR2 is FQGNSA. V was cut by 4 bases and J by 7 bases, with 17 bases left in between. There are 15 residues in the CDR3.

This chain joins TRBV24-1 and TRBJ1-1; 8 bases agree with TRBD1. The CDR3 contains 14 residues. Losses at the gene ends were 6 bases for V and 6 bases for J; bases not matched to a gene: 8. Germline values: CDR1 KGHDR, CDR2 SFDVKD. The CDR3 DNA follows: TGTGCCACCAGTTCGACGACAGGGGCGGCTGAAGCTTTCTTT. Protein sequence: CATSSTTGAAEAFF.

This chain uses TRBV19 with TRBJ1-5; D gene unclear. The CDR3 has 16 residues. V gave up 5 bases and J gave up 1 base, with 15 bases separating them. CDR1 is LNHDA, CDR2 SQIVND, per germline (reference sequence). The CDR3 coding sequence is TGTGCCAGTAGTGTCCTCTTTGGGCAGAGCAATCAGCCCCAGCATTTT. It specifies CASSVLFGQSNQPQHF. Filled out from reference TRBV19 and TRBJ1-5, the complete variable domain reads DGGITQSPKYLFRKEGQNVTLSCEQNLNHDAMYWYRQDPGQGLRLIYYSQIVNDFQKGDIAEGYSVSREKKESFPLTVTSAQKNPTAFYLCASSVLFGQSNQPQHFGDGTRLSIL.

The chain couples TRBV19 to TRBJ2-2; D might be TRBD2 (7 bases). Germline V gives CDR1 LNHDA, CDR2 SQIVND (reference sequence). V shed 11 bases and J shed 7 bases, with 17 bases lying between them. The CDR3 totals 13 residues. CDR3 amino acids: CACWGGAGGELFF. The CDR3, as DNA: TGTGCCTGCTGGGGGGGCGCAGGCGGGGAGCTGTTTTTT.

CDR3 bases: TGTGCCAGCAGCTCTGCCTTGGACAGGGCGGGCGGGGAGCTGTTTTTT. Translation: CASSSALDRAGGELFF. The rearrangement uses TRBV28 and TRBJ2-2, with TRBD1 matching 8 bases. Germline assignment: CDR1 MDHEN and CDR2 SYDVKM. The CDR3 sequence is 16 residues long. Trimming took 6 bases from V and 7 from J; bases not matched to a gene: 13.

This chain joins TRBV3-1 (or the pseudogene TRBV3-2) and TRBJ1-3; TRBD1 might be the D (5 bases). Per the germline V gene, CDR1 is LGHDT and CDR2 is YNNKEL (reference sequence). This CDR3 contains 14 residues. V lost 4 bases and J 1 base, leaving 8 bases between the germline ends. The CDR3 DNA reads TGTGCCAGCAGCCCGGGGGGTTCTGGAAACACCATATATTTT. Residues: CASSPGGSGNTIYF.

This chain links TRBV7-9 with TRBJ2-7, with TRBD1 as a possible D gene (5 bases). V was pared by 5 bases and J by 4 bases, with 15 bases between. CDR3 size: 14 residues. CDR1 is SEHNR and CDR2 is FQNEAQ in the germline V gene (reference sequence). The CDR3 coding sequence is TGTGCCAGCAGCCAGTTGGGGCAGCCTTACGAGCAGTACTTC. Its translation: CASSQLGQPYEQYF.

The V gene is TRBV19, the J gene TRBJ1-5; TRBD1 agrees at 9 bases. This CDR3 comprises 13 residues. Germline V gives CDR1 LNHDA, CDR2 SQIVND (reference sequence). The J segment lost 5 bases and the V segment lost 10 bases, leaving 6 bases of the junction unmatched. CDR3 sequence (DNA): TGTGCCATTTCAACAGGGGGCTATCAGCCCCAGCATTTT. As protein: CAISTGGYQPQHF.

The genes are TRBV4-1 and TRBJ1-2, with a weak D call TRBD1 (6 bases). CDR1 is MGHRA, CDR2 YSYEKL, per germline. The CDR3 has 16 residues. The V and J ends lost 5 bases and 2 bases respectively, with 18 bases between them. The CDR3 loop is CASSSTGRDGNYGYTF. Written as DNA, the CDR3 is TGCGCCAGCAGCTCAACAGGGAGGGACGGGAACTATGGCTACACCTTC.

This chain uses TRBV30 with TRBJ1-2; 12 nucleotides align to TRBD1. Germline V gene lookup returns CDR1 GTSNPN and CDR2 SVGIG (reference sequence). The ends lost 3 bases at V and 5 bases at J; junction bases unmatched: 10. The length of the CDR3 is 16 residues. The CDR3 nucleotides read TGTGCCTGGAGGGAAGGGACAGGGGGCGGTAGATATGGCTACACCTTC. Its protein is CAWREGTGGGRYGYTF.

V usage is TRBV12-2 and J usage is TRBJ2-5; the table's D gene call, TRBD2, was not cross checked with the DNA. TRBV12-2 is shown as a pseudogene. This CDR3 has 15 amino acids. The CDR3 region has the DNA TGTGCAAGTCACCCACCGGGACTAGCCCAAGAGACCCAGTACTTC. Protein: CASHPPGLAQETQYF.

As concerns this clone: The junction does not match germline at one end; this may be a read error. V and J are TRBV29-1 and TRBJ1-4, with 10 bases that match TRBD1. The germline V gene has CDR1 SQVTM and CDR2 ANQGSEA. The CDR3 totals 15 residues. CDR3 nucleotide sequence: TGCAGCGTGGAAGGGACAGGGGCGACTAATGAAAAACTGTTTTTT. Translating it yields CSVEGTGATNEKLFF.

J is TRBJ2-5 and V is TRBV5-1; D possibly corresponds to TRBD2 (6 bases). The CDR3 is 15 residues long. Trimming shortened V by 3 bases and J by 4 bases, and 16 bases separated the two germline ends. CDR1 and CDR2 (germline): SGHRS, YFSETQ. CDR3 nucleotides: TGCGCCAGCAGCTGGTTGACTAGAGAGAGAGAGACCCAGTACTTC. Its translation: CASSWLTRERETQYF.

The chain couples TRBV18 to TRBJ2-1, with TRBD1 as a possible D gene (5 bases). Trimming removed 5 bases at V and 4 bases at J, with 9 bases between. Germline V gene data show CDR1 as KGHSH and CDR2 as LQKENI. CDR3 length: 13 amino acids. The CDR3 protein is CASSSDMYNEQFF. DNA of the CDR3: TGTGCCAGCTCATCGGACATGTACAATGAGCAGTTCTTC.

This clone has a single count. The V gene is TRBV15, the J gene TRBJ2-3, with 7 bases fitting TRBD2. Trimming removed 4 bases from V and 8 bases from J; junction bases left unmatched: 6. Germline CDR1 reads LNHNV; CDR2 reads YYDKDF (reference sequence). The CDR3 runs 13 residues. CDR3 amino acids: CATSTGREGTQYF. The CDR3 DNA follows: TGTGCCACCAGCACGGGCAGGGAGGGTACGCAGTATTTT.

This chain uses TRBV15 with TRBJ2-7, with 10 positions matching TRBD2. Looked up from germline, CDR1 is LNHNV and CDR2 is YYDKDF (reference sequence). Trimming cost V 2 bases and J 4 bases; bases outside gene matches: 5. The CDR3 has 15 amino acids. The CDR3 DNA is TGTGCCACCAGCAGACTAGCGGGAGTGGGTTACGAGCAGTACTTC. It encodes CATSRLAGVGYEQYF.

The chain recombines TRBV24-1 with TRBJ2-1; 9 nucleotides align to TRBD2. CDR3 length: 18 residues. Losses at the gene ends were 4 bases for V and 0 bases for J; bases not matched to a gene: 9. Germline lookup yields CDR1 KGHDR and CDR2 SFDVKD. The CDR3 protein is CATSDPRGGAGSYNEQFF. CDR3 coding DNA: TGTGCCACCAGTGACCCGCGGGGGGGAGCGGGCTCCTACAATGAGCAGTTCTTC.

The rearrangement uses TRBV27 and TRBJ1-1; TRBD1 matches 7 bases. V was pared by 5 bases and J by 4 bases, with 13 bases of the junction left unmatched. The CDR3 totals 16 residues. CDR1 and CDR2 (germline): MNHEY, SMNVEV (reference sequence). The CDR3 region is CASSTPTMRGRTEAFF. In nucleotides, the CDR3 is TGTGCCAGCAGTACCCCAACGATGAGGGGGCGCACTGAAGCTTTCTTT.

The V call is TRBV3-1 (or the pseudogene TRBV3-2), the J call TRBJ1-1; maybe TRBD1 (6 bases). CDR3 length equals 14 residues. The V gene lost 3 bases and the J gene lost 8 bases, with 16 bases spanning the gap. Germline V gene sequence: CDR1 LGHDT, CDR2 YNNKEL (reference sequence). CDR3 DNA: TGTGCCAGCAGCCACAGGGGCCCACCACCCGAAGCTTTCTTT. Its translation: CASSHRGPPPEAFF.

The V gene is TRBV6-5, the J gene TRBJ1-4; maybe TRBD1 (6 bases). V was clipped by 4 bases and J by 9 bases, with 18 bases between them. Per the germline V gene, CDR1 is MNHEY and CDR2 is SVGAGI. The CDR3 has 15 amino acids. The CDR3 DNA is TGTGCCAGCAGTTCCCAGGGGACCATAAAACAAAAACTGTTTTTT. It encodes CASSSQGTIKQKLFF.

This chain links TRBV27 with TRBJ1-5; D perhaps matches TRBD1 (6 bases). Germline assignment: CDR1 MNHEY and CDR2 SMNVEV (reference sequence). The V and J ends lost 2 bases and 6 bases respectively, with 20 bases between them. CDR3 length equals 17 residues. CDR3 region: CASSLPPGGGGRQPQHF. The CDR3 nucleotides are TGTGCCAGCAGTTTACCCCCCGGGGGGGGCGGACGTCAGCCCCAGCATTTT.